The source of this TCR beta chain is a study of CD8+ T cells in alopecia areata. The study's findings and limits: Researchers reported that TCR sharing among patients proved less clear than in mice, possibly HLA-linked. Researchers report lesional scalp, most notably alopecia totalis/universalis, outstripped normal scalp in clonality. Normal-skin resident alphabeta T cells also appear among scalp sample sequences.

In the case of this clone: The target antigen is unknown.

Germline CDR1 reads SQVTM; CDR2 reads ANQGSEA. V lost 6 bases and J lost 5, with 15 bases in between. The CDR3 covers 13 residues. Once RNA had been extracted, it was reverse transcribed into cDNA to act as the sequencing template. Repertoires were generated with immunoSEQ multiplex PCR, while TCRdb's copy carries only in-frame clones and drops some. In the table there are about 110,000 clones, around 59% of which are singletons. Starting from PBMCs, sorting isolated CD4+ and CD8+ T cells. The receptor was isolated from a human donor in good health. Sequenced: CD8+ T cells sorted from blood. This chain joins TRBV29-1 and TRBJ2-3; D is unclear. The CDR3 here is CSVAPAWIDTQYF. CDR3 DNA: TGCAGCGTCGCCCCAGCGTGGATAGATACGCAGTATTTT.